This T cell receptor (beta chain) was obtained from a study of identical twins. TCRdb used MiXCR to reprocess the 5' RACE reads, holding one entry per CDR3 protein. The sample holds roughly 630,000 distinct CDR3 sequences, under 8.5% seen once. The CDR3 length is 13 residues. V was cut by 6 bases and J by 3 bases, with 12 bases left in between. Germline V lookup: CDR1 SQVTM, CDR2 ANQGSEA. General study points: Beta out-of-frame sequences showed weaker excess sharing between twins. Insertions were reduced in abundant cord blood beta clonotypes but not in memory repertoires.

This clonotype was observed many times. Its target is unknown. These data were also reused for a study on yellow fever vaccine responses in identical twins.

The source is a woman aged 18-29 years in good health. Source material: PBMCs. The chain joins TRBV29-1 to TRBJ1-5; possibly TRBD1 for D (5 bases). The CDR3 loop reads CSVGGSYNQPQHF. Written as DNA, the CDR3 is TGCAGCGTCGGGGGGTCCTACAATCAGCCCCAGCATTTT.